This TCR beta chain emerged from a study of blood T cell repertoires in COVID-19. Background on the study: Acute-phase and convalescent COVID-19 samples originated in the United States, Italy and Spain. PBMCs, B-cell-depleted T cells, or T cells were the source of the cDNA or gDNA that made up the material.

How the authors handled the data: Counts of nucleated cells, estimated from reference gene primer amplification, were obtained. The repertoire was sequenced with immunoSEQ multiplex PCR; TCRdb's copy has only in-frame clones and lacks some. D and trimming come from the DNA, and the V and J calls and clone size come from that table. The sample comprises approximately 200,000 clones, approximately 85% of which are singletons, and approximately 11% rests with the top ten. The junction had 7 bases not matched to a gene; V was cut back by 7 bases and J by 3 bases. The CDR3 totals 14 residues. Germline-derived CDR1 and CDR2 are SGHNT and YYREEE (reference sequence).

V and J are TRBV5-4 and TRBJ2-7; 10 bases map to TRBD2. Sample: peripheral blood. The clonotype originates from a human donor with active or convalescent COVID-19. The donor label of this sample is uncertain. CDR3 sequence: CASGRTSGDYEQYF. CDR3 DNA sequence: TGTGCCAGCGGGAGGACTAGCGGAGACTACGAGCAGTACTTC.